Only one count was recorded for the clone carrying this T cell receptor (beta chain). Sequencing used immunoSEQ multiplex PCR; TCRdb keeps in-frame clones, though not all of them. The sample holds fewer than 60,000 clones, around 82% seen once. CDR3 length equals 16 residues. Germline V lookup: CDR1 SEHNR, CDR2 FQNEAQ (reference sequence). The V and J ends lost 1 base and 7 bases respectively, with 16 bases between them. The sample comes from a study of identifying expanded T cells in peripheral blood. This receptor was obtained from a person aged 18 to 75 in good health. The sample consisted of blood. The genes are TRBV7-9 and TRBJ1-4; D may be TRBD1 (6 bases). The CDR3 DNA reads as TGTGCCAGCAGCTTAGAGGGGGGCCGAGGCGGTGAAAAACTGTTTTTT. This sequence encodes CASSLEGGRGGEKLFF. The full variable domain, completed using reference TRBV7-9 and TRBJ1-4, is DTGVSQNPRHKITKRGQNVTFRCDPISEHNRLYWYRQTLGQGPEFLTYFQNEAQLEKSRLLSDRFSAERPKGSFSTLEIQRTEQGDSAMYLCASSLEGGRGGEKLFFGSGTQLSVL.